This is a list of T cell receptor beta chains from one sample in a study of T cell responses to AZD1222 COVID-19 vaccine. Libraries were prepared by immunoSEQ multiplex PCR; TCRdb keeps only in-frame clonotypes and omits some of them. The sample has hundreds of thousands of clones; 94% are singletons. The specimen comprised peripheral blood, sampled 28 days after the second AZD1222 dose. The receptors stem from an adult who received the AZD1222 COVID-19 vaccine. CDR3s include the opening cysteine and the closing phenylalanine or tryptophan. Fields, in order: J gene, D gene, clone size, V gene, CDR3 protein, CDR3 DNA. The D gene is left open where the match is weak. Clone size, where shown, is once, few, many, or a class for clones that have expanded.

TRBJ1-6	.	.	TRBV28	CASSSHQLTDSPLHF	TGTGCCAGCAGTTCTCATCAATTAACTGATTCACCCCTCCACTTT
TRBJ2-3	.	.	TRBV7-3	CASSLGDPDTQYF	TGTGCCAGCAGCTTGGGGGATCCAGATACGCAGTATTTT
TRBJ2-7	.	.	TRBV7-9	CASSKGQSYEQYF	TGTGCCAGCAGCAAAGGACAGTCCTACGAGCAGTACTTC
TRBJ1-2	TRBD1	.	TRBV5-1	CASSIGDSGGYTF	TGCGCCAGCAGCATAGGGGACAGTGGGGGCTACACCTTC
TRBJ1-1	.	.	TRBV20-1	CRVTGNTEAFF	TGCAGGGTTACGGGGAACACTGAAGCTTTCTTT
TRBJ2-1	TRBD2	.	TRBV2	CASSVSGAPDEQFF	TGTGCCAGCAGTGTAAGCGGGGCGCCCGATGAGCAGTTCTTC
TRBJ1-3	.	.	TRBV3-1/TRBV3-2	CASSSTRASGNTIYF	TGTGCCAGCAGCTCAACTAGGGCCTCTGGAAACACCATATATTTT
TRBJ1-2	.	.	TRBV3-1/TRBV3-2	CASSPGRAAYGYTF	TGTGCCAGCAGCCCGGGGAGGGCAGCCTATGGCTACACCTTC
TRBJ2-4	TRBD2	.	TRBV19	CASSTWEGPAKNIQYF	TGTGCCAGTAGTACATGGGAGGGACCAGCCAAAAACATTCAGTACTTC
TRBJ2-1	TRBD1	once	TRBV4-3	CASSLGTGDYNEQFF	TGCGCCAGCAGCCTAGGGACAGGCGACTACAATGAGCAGTTCTTC
TRBJ1-2	TRBD1	.	TRBV7-3	CASSVSGTGEGYTF	TGTGCCAGCAGCGTCTCCGGGACAGGGGAAGGCTACACCTTC
TRBJ1-2	.	few	TRBV15	CATSRDTAYGYTF	TGTGCCACCAGCAGAGATACAGCCTATGGCTACACCTTC
TRBJ2-2	.	.	TRBV15	CATSREPLVSGELFF	TGTGCCACCAGCAGAGAGCCACTAGTCTCCGGGGAGCTGTTTTTT
TRBJ2-3	TRBD2	.	TRBV12-3/TRBV12-4	CASSPGGDTQYF	TGTGCCAGCAGTCCGGGGGGAGATACGCAGTATTTT
TRBJ1-1	.	.	TRBV6-5	CASSKETGREAFF	TGTGCCAGCAGTAAGGAGACAGGCCGAGAAGCTTTCTTT
TRBJ1-1	TRBD1	.	TRBV5-4	CASSLATTGLTEAFF	TGTGCCAGCAGCTTGGCCACGACAGGGCTCACTGAAGCTTTCTTT
TRBJ1-4	TRBD1	.	TRBV5-1	CASSIYGTDEKLFF	TGCGCCAGCAGCATATACGGGACAGACGAAAAACTGTTTTTT
TRBJ2-6	.	.	TRBV2	CASSEDRSGANVLTF	TGTGCCAGCAGTGAGGATCGCTCTGGGGCCAACGTCCTGACTTTC
TRBJ1-2	.	.	TRBV13	CASSPGLLAHYGYTF	TGTGCCAGCAGCCCGGGCCTATTGGCCCACTATGGCTACACCTTC
TRBJ2-6	TRBD2	.	TRBV5-6	CASSLPSGARTNVLTF	TGTGCCAGCAGCTTGCCTAGCGGGGCTAGAACCAACGTCCTGACTTTC
TRBJ1-2	TRBD1	.	TRBV5-4	CASSPGTGGYGYTF	TGTGCCAGCAGCCCCGGGACAGGGGGCTATGGCTACACCTTC
TRBJ1-2	.	.	TRBV28	CASSLKPDYGYTF	TGTGCCAGCAGTTTAAAGCCAGACTATGGCTACACCTTC
TRBJ1-4	TRBD1	.	TRBV3-1/TRBV3-2	CASSPLGQGAVKLFF	TGTGCCAGCAGCCCGTTGGGACAGGGGGCGGTAAAACTGTTTTTT
TRBJ2-3	TRBD1	.	TRBV6-6	CASSPFGQGSPTDTQYF	TGTGCCAGCAGTCCTTTTGGACAGGGAAGCCCCACAGATACGCAGTATTTT
TRBJ1-1	.	.	TRBV3-1/TRBV3-2	CASSQGVITEAFF	TGTGCCAGCAGCCAAGGAGTAATCACTGAAGCTTTCTTT
TRBJ1-1	.	.	TRBV30	CAKERMNTEAFF	TGTGCCAAGGAACGTATGAACACTGAAGCTTTCTTT
TRBJ2-7	TRBD1	.	TRBV28	CASSTTGGEPLEQYF	TGTGCCAGCAGCACCACAGGGGGCGAGCCCCTCGAGCAGTACTTC
TRBJ1-1	.	once	TRBV19	CASTVSGNTEAFF	TGTGCCAGTACTGTATCAGGGAACACTGAAGCTTTCTTT
TRBJ1-2	.	.	TRBV28	CASSSGEGGYTF	TGTGCCAGCAGTTCCGGGGAAGGGGGCTACACCTTC
TRBJ1-2	.	.	TRBV19	CASSGTINYGYTF	TGTGCCAGTAGCGGGACAATAAACTATGGCTACACCTTC
TRBJ2-3	.	.	TRBV5-4	CASSYPGVASTDTQYF	TGTGCCAGCAGCTACCCCGGAGTAGCGAGCACAGATACGCAGTATTTT
TRBJ2-3	TRBD2	.	TRBV2	CASSEVAAGGDTQYF	TGTGCCAGCAGTGAGGTTGCAGCGGGAGGTGATACGCAGTATTTT
TRBJ1-1	TRBD1	.	TRBV28	CASSQPQGRNTEAFF	TGTGCCAGCAGTCAGCCACAGGGGCGGAACACTGAAGCTTTCTTT
TRBJ2-7	.	.	TRBV5-1	CASSPVFSTRSYEQYF	TGCGCCAGCAGTCCTGTCTTCAGTACTCGCTCCTACGAGCAGTACTTC
TRBJ1-2	.	.	TRBV5-6	CASSLGKWDYGYTF	TGTGCCAGCAGCTTGGGCAAATGGGACTATGGCTACACCTTC
TRBJ2-5	.	.	TRBV29-1	CSVVGGGETQYF	TGCAGCGTTGTAGGTGGGGGGGAGACCCAGTACTTC
TRBJ2-3	.	once	TRBV30	CAWSSITDTQYF	TGTGCCTGGAGTAGTATCACAGATACGCAGTATTTT
TRBJ2-3	TRBD2	.	TRBV7-7	CASSPGASGGTADTQYF	TGTGCTAGCAGCCCGGGAGCTAGCGGGGGGACAGCAGATACGCAGTATTTT
TRBJ1-2	TRBD1	.	TRBV27	CASSTGIGTANYGYTF	TGTGCCAGCTCTACGGGAATCGGGACAGCTAACTATGGCTACACCTTC
TRBJ2-7	TRBD2	.	TRBV9	CASSDPGLAGGEQYF	TGTGCCAGCAGCGATCCCGGACTAGCGGGAGGCGAGCAGTACTTC
TRBJ2-1	.	.	TRBV11-3	CASSPLKGPPSSYNEQFF	TGTGCCAGCAGCCCTTTAAAGGGTCCGCCGAGCTCCTACAATGAGCAGTTCTTC
TRBJ2-2	TRBD1	once	TRBV5-1	CASSLAGTGGTGELFF	TGCGCCAGCAGCTTGGCAGGGACAGGGGGCACCGGGGAGCTGTTTTTT
TRBJ2-1	.	.	TRBV10-3	CAIRDSRESSYNEQFF	TGTGCCATCAGGGACAGCAGGGAGAGCTCCTACAATGAGCAGTTCTTC
TRBJ2-2	TRBD2	.	TRBV3-1/TRBV3-2	CASSQELAGVTGELFF	TGTGCCAGCAGCCAGGAACTAGCGGGGGTGACCGGGGAGCTGTTTTTT
TRBJ1-3	.	.	TRBV12-3/TRBV12-4	CASSFHGNTIYF	TGTGCCAGCAGTTTCCATGGGAACACCATATATTTT
TRBJ1-2	.	.	TRBV6-5	CASSYSAGDGYTF	TGTGCCAGCAGTTACTCGGCCGGGGATGGCTACACCTTC
TRBJ1-1	.	.	TRBV3-1/TRBV3-2	CASSQVAGRTEAFF	TGTGCCAGCAGCCAAGTTGCCGGGAGGACTGAAGCTTTCTTT
TRBJ2-7	TRBD1	once	TRBV18	CASSPRGIYSYEQYF	TGTGCCAGCTCACCCAGGGGGATTTACTCCTACGAGCAGTACTTC
TRBJ2-2	.	.	TRBV27	CASSLTVGDTGELFF	TGTGCCAGCAGTTTAACGGTGGGAGACACCGGGGAGCTGTTTTTT
TRBJ1-1	.	.	TRBV19	CASSMERSENTEAFF	TGTGCCAGTAGTATGGAACGGTCGGAGAACACTGAAGCTTTCTTT
TRBJ2-7	.	.	TRBV28	CASSLSAPYEQYF	TGTGCCAGCAGTTTATCGGCACCTTATGAGCAGTACTTC
TRBJ2-1	.	.	TRBV19	CASSWGGQIYNEQFF	TGTGCCAGTAGTTGGGGGGGACAGATTTACAATGAGCAGTTCTTC
TRBJ2-3	.	.	TRBV5-4	CASSQVGVTQYF	TGTGCCAGCAGCCAAGTCGGGGTTACGCAGTATTTT